This paragraph covers one T cell receptor (beta chain) sequence. Its antigen remains unidentified. This specimen belongs to a study of radiation and T cells in renal cell carcinoma. Whole-study findings and limits: Sampling covered only around 1 g of each tumor.

Data came from immunoSEQ multiplex PCR; TCRdb stores just in-frame clones and leaves some out. This table holds 25,000 or so clones, 45% to 65% found once. As for treatment: treatment-naive control, cytoreductive nephrectomy. The CDR3 extends over 15 amino acids. V is TRBV21-1 and J is TRBJ1-5; the table calls TRBD1, which could not be checked here. TRBV21-1 is a pseudogene segment. The receptor comes from a human donor with renal cell carcinoma. The sample was tumor tissue, taken from a patient whose treatment was nephrectomy without radiotherapy. CDR3 nucleotide sequence: TGTGCCAGCAGCAAAAGGGGGATAGAGCATCAGCCCCAGCATTTT. This gives the protein CASSKRGIEHQPQHF.